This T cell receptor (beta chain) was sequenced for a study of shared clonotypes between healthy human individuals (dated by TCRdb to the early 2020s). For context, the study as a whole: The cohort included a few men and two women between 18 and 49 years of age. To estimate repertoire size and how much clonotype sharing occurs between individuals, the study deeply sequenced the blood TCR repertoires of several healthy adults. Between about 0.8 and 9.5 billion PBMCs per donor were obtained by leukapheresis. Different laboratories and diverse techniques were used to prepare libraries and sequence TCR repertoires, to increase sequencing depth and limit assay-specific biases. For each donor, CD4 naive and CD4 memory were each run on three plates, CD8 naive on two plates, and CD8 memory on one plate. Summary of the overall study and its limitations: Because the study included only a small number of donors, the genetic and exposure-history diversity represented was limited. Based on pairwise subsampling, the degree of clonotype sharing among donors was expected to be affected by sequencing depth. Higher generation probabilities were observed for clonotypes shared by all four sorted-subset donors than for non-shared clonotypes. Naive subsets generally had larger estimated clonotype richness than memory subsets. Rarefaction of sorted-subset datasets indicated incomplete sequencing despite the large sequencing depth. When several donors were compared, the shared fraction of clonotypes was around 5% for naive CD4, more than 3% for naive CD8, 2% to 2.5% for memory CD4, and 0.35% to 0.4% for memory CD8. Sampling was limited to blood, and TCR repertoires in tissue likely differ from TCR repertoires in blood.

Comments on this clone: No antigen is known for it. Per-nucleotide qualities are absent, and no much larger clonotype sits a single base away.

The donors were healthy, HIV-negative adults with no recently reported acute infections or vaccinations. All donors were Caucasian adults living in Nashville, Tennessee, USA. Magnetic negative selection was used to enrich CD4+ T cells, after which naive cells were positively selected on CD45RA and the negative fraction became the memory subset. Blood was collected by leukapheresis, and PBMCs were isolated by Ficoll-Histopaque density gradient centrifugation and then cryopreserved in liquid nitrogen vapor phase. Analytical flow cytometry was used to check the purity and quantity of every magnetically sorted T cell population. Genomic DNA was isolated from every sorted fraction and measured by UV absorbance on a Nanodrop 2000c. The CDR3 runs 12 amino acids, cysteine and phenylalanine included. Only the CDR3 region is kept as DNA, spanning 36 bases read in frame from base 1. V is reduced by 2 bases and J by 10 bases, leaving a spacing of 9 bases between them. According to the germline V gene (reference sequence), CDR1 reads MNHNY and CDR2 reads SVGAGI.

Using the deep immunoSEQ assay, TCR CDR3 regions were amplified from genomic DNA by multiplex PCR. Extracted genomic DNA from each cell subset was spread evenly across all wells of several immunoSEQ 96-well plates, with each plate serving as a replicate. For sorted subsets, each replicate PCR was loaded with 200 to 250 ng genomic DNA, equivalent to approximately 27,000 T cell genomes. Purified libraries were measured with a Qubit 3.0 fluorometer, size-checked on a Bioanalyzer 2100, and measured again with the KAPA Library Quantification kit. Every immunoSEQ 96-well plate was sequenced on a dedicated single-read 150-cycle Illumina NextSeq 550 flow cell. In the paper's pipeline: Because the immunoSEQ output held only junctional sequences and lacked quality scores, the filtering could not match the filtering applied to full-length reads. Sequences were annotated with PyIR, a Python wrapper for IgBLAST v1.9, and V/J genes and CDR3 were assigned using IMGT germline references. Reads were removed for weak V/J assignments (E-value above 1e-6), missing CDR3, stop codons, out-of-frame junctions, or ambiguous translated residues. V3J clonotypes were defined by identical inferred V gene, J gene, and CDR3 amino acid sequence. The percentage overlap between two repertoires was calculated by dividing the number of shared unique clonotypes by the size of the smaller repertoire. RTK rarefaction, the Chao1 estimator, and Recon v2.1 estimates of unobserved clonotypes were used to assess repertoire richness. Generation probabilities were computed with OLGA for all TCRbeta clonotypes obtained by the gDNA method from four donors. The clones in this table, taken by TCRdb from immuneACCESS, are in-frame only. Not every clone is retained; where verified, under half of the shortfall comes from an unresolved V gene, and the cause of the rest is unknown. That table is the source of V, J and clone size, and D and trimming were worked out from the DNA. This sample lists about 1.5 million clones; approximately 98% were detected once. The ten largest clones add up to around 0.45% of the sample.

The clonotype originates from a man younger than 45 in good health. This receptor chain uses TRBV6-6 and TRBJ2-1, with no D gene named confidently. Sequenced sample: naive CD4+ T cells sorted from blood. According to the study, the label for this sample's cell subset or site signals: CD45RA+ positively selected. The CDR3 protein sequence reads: CASSYPGPEQFF. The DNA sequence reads TGTGCCAGCAGTTACCCTGGACCCGAGCAGTTCTTC.